This T cell receptor beta chain appears in the sequencing data of a study of cytotoxic CD8 clonotypes in ibrutinib-treated CLL. The overall study: Partial response occurred in approximately 24 patients and complete response in 2; at median roughly 74 months, approximately 15 remained remitted and some 12 progressed. When averaged across all of the samples, the counts came to a few hundred thousand productive templates and tens of thousands of productive rearrangements.

About this clone itself: The antigen is undetermined.

Findings of the study overall: Baseline clonality was higher than in age-matched healthy donors and moved in step with circulating CD8+ T-cell counts.

Repertoires were generated with immunoSEQ multiplex PCR, while TCRdb's copy carries only in-frame clones and drops some. The sample has more than 200,000 clones; 70% are singletons. The V gene lost 0 bases and the J gene lost 4 bases, with 7 bases spanning the gap. The germline CDR1 and CDR2 sequences are MNHEY and SVGAGI. This CDR3 contains 14 residues. The specimen was PBMCs, collected after 24 months of ibrutinib treatment. The gene calls are TRBV6-5 and TRBJ2-1; unclear D gene. This TCR came from a human donor with chronic lymphocytic leukemia. The CDR3 here is CASSYSIVYNEQFF. The CDR3 DNA is TGTGCCAGCAGTTACTCGATAGTGTACAATGAGCAGTTCTTC.